This TCR beta chain stems from a study of T cell repertoires in cytomegalovirus infection. Across the whole study: Carrying CMV and the relevant HLA type showed in public TCR beta signatures.

TCRdb redid the calling of the reads with MiXCR, one entry per CDR3 protein. The profile covers over 300,000 distinct CDR3 sequences, with under 20% appearing a single time and 12% taken by the ten largest. Notes on the study in general: The study identified carriers of CMV plus the relevant HLA from cumulative public TCR beta family frequency. HLA-C-restricted CMV clonotypes gave the most frequent clonotype in two of eight donors.

Ten or more counts support this clonotype. As yet, its antigen is unknown. This CDR3 region has 13 residues. Trimming removed 6 bases from V and 2 bases from J; junction bases left unmatched: 1. The sample consisted of PBMCs. The receptor's source is a human donor in good health (CMV status not recorded). Some clones in this sample may be carry-over from other donors' samples. The rearrangement uses TRBV12-3 or TRBV12-4 and TRBJ2-1; 7 bases line up with TRBD2. CDR3 sequence: CASRGTTYNEQFF. CDR3 DNA sequence: TGTGCCAGCAGGGGGACTACCTACAATGAGCAGTTCTTC.